One T cell receptor beta chain is described in this entry. The CDR3 runs 15 residues. The data were taken from a study of T cells expressing NK-cell markers. TCRdb re-called the 5' RACE reads and gives one entry per CDR3 protein, without DNA. The sample has a few hundred thousand distinct CDR3 sequences. Material: blood T cells: a sorted CD56 or NKG2C T cell subset, CD4+ or CD8+ T cells, or bulk PBMC T cells (not recorded which). The receptor was isolated from a man aged 18 to 35 in good health. The chain is built from TRBV12-3 or TRBV12-4 and TRBJ2-5; absent DNA, TCRdb's TRBD1 call cannot be checked. CDR3 loop: CASSSPGGFQETQYF.